The T cell receptor (beta chain) under discussion was sequenced for a study of T-cell memory formation after mild COVID-19. About the research overall: Largely, the TCR clusters proved donor specific. Notes on the study in general: Contracting CD4+ clones lay largely in CM and EM, with CD8+ ones residing in EMRA.

CDR1 DFQATT and CDR2 SNEGSKA come from the germline V gene (reference sequence). The CDR3 contains 17 residues. The ends lost 6 bases at V and 0 bases at J; junction bases unmatched: 10. TCRdb recomputed calls from the 5' RACE reads with MiXCR, one row per CDR3 protein. Among some 13,000 distinct CDR3 sequences, around 13% were seen once, and the ten largest hold roughly 45%. This clonotype was observed many times. Its antigen is currently unknown. The J gene is TRBJ2-1, the V gene TRBV20-1, with TRBD2 matching 11 bases. Material: PBMCs or a T cell subset sorted from them (not recorded which). This receptor was obtained from an adult woman who had mild COVID-19 (a few samples of this study predate the infection). Cell type and time point are not known. The CDR3 DNA is TGCAGTGCCCTCCCCTTTACTAGCGGGAGCTCCTACAATGAGCAGTTCTTC. Translated, it gives CSALPFTSGSSYNEQFF.